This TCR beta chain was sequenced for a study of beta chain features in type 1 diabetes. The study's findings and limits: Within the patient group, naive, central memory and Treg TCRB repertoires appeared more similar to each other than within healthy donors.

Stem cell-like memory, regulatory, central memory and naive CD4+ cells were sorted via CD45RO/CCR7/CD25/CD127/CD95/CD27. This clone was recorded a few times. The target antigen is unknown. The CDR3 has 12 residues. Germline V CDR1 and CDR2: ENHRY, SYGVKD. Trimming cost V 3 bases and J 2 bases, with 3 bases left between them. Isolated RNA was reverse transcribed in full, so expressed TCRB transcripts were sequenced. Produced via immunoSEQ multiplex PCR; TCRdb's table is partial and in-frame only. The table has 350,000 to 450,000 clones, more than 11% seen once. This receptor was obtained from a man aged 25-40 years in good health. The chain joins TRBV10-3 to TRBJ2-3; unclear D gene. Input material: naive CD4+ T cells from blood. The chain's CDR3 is CAISDSTDTQYF. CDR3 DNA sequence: TGTGCCATCAGTGATTCCACAGATACGCAGTATTTT.